The T cell receptor beta chain under discussion was sequenced for a study of tumor-infiltrating lymphocytes in primary liver carcinoma. Making TCR beta cDNA involved around 500 ng total RNA and a constant-region primer. Three nested multiplex PCR rounds, a slightly modified ARM-PCR, produced the libraries for TCR beta. It was with TRBV1-TRBV30 forward primers and a C-beta reverse primer that the first two PCR rounds were run, at roughly 10 cycles each. TCRdb reanalysed the multiplex PCR reads using MiXCR and keeps one entry per CDR3 protein. The sample lists 90,000 to 150,000 distinct CDR3 sequences, around 60% occurring once. Germline V CDR1 and CDR2: MDHEN, SYDVKM. The CDR3 contains 17 residues. Between about 20 and 30 mg of unsorted bulk tissue served as the source from which RNA and DNA were co-extracted. Remarks on this clonotype: Just one base apart from a much larger clone, this may be a read error.

The TCR sequence derives from a woman in her sixties with primary liver carcinoma and hepatitis B virus infection. V usage is TRBV28 and J usage is TRBJ2-3; a possible D gene is TRBD1 (6 bases). Sequencing used liver tumor tissue from sampling region 1. Described subset: tumor region T1, superior pole. CDR3 amino acids: CASSSLGPGDGTYTQYF. Here the CDR3 DNA reads TGTGCCAGCAGTTCCCTAGGGCCAGGGGATGGCACATATACGCAGTATTTT.